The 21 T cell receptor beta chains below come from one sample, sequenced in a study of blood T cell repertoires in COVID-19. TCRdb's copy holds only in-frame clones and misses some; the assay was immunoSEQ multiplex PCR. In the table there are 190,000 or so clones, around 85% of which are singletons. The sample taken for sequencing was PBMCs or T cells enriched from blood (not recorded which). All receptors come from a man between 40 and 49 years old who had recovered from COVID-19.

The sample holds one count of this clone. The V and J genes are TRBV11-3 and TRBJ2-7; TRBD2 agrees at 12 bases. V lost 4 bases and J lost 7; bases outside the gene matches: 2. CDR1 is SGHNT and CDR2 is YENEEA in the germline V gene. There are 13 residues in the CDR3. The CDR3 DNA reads TGTGCCAGCAGCTCAGGACTAGCGGGAGAGCAGTACTTC. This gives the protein CASSSGLAGEQYF.

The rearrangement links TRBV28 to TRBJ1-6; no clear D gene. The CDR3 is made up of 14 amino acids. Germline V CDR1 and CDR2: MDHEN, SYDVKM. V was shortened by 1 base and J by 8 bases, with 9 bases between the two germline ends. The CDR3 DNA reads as TGTGCCAGCAGTTTATTTGAGGTTGATTCACCCCTCCACTTT. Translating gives CASSLFEVDSPLHF.

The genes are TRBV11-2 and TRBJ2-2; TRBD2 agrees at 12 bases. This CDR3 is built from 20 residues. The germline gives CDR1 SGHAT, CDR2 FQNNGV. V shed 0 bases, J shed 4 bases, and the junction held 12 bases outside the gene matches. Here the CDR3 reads CASSLEASSGRAGGTGELFF. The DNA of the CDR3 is TGTGCCAGCAGCTTAGAAGCTTCTAGCGGGAGGGCCGGTGGCACCGGGGAGCTGTTTTTT.

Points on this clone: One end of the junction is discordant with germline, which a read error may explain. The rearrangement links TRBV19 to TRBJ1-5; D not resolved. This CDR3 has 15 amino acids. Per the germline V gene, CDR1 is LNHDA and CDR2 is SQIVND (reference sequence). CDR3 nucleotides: TGTGCCAGTAGTCTAGAACTCGGGTCCTATCAGCCCCAGCATTTT. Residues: CASSLELGSYQPQHF.

The CDR3 loop is CASSQGGTSYEQYF. The CDR3 bases are TGTGCCAGCAGCCAAGGAGGGACATCTTACGAGCAGTACTTC. The genes are TRBV3-1 (or the pseudogene TRBV3-2) and TRBJ2-7; D is possibly TRBD1 (6 bases). Trimming shortened V by 1 base and J by 4 bases, and 11 bases separated the two germline ends. Germline values: CDR1 LGHDT, CDR2 YNNKEL (reference sequence). CDR3 length: 14 residues.

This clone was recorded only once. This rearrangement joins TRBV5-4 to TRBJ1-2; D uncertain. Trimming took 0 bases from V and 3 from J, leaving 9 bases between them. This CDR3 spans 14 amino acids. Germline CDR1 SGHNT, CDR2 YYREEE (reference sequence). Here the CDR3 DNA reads TGTGCCAGCAGCTTGGGCGGCGGAGACTATGGCTACACCTTC. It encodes CASSLGGGDYGYTF.

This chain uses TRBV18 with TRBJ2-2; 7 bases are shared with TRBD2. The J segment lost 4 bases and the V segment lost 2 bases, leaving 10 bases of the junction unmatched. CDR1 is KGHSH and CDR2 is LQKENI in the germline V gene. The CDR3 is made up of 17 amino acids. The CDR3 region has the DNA TGTGCCAGCTCACCAAGTTGGCGGGAGATCGGCACCGGGGAGCTGTTTTTT. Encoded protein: CASSPSWREIGTGELFF.

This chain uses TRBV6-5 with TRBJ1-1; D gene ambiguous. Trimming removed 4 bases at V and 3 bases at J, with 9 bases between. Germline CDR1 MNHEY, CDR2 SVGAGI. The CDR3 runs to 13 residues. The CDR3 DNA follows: TGTGCCAGCAGTTCCGTTCACTACACTGAAGCTTTCTTT. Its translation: CASSSVHYTEAFF.

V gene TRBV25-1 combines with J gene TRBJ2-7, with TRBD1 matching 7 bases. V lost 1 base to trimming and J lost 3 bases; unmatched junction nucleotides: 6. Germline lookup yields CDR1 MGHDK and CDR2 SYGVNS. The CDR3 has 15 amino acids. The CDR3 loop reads CASSESGTAHYEQYF. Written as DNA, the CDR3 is TGTGCCAGCAGTGAATCCGGGACAGCCCACTACGAGCAGTACTTC.

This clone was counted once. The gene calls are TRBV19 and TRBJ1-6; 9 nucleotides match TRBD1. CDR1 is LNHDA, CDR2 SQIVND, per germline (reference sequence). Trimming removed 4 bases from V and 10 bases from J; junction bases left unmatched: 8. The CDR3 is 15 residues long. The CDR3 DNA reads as TGTGCCAGTAGTACGCCTACAGGGGGCAGATCACCCCTCCACTTT. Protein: CASSTPTGGRSPLHF. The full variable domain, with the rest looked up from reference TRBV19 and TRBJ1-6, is DGGITQSPKYLFRKEGQNVTLSCEQNLNHDAMYWYRQDPGQGLRLIYYSQIVNDFQKGDIAEGYSVSREKKESFPLTVTSAQKNPTAFYLCASSTPTGGRSPLHFGNGTRLTVT.

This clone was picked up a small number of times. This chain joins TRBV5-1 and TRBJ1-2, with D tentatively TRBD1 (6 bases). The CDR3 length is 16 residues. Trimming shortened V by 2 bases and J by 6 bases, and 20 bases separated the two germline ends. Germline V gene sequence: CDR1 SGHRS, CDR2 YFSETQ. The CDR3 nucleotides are TGCGCCAGCAGCTTCGGCAGCGGGGGGCTAGCGGATGGCTACACCTTC. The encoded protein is CASSFGSGGLADGYTF.

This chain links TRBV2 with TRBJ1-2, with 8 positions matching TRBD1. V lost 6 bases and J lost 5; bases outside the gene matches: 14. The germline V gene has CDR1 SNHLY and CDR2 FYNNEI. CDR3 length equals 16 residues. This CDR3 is CASSFVLGDRLYGYTF. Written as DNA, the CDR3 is TGTGCCAGCAGCTTCGTCCTGGGGGACAGGCTATATGGCTACACCTTC.

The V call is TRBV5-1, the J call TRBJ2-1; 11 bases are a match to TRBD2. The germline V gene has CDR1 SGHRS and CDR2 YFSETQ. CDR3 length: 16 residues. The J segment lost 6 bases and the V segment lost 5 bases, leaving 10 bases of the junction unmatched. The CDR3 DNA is TGCGCCAGCAGACCCCACCTAGCGGGAGGTGCCAATGAGCAGTTCTTC. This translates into CASRPHLAGGANEQFF. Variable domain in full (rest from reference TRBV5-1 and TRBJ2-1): KAGVTQTPRYLIKTRGQQVTLSCSPISGHRSVSWYQQTPGQGLQFLFEYFSETQRNKGNFPGRFSGRQFSNSRSEMNVSTLELGDSALYLCASRPHLAGGANEQFFGPGTRLTVL.

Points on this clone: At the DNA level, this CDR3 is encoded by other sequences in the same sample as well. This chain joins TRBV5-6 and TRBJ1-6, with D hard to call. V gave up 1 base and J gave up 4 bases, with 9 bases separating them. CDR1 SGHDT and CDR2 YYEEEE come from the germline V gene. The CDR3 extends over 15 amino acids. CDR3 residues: CASSLFRGYNSPLHF. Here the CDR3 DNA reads TGTGCCAGCAGCTTGTTCCGCGGATATAATTCACCCCTCCACTTT.

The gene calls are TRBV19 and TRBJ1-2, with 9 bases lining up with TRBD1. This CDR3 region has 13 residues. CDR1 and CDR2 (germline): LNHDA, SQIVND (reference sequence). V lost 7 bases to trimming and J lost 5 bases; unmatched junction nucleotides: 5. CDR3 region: CASIGTGRYGYTF. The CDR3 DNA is TGTGCCAGTATAGGGACAGGGAGGTATGGCTACACCTTC.

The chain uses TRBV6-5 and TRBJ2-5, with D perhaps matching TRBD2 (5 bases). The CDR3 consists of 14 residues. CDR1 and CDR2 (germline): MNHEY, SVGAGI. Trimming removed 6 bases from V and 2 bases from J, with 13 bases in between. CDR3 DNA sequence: TGTGCCAGCAGCCTCAGTCTAGCACAAGAGACCCAGTACTTC. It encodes CASSLSLAQETQYF.

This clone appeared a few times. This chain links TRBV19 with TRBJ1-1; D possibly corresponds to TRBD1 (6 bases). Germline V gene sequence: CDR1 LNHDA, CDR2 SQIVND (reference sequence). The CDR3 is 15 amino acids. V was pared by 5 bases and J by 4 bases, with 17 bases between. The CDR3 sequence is CASSVQGARGTEAFF. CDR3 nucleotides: TGTGCCAGTAGTGTACAGGGCGCTAGGGGCACTGAAGCTTTCTTT. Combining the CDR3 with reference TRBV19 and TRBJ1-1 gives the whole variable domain DGGITQSPKYLFRKEGQNVTLSCEQNLNHDAMYWYRQDPGQGLRLIYYSQIVNDFQKGDIAEGYSVSREKKESFPLTVTSAQKNPTAFYLCASSVQGARGTEAFFGQGTRLTVV.

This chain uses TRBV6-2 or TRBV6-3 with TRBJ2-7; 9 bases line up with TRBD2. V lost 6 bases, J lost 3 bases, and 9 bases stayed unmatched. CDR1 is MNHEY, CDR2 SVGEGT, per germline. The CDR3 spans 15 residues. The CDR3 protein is CASSDPGLAVYEQYF. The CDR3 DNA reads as TGTGCCAGCAGCGACCCGGGACTAGCAGTCTACGAGCAGTACTTC.

As DNA, the CDR3 is TGTGCCAGCTCACCGGGACAGACCATTGGGGGAGCTTTCTTT. Its protein product is CASSPGQTIGGAFF. The chain has TRBV18 and TRBJ1-1, with 7 positions matching TRBD1. CDR3 length equals 14 residues. J lost 10 bases, V lost 3 bases, and 11 bases had no gene match. Germline V gene sequence: CDR1 KGHSH, CDR2 LQKENI. The full variable domain, with the rest looked up from reference TRBV18 and TRBJ1-1, is NAGVMQNPRHLVRRRGQEARLRCSPMKGHSHVYWYRQLPEEGLKFMVYLQKENIIDESGMPKERFSAEFPKEGPSILRIQQVVRGDSAAYFCASSPGQTIGGAFFGQGTRLTVV.

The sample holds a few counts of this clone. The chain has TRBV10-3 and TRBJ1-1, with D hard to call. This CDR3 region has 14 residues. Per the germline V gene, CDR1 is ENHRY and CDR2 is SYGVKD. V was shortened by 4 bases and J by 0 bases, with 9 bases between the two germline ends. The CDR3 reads CAISARELNTEAFF. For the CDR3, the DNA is TGTGCCATCAGTGCCCGGGAACTGAACACTGAAGCTTTCTTT.

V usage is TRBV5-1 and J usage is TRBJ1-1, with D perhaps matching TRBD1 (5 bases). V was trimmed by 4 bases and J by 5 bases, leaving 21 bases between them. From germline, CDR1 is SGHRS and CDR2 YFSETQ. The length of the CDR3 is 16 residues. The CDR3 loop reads CASSPRWARARTEAFF. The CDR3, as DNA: TGCGCCAGCAGCCCGAGGTGGGCCAGGGCGAGGACTGAAGCTTTCTTT.